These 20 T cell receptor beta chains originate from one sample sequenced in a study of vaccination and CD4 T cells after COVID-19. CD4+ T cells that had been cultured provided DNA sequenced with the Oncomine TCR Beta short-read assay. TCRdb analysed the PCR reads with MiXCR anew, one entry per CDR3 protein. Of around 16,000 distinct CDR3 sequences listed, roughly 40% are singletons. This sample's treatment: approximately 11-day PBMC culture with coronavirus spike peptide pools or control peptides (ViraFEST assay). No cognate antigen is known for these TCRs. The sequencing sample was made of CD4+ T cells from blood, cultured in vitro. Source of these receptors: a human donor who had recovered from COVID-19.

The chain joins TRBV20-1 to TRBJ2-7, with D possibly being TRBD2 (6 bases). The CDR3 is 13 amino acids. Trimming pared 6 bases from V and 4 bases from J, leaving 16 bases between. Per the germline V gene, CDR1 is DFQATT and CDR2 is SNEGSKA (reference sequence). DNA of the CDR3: TGCAGTGCCGGGCGGGACGGAGGATACGAGCAGTACTTC. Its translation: CSAGRDGGYEQYF.

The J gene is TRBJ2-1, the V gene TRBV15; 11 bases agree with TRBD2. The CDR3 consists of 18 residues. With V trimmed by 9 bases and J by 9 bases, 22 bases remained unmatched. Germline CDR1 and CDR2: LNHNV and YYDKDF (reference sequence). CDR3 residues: CATSDPYIAGGGFAEQFF. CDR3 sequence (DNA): TGTGCCACTAGTGACCCCTATATAGCGGGAGGGGGGTTCGCTGAGCAGTTCTTC.

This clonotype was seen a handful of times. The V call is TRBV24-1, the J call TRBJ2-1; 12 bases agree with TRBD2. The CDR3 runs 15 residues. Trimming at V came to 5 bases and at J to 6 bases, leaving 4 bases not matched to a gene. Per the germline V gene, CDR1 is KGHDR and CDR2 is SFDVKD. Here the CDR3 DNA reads TGTGCCACCAGTGTGGGACTAGCGGGTATCAATGAGCAGTTCTTC. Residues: CATSVGLAGINEQFF.

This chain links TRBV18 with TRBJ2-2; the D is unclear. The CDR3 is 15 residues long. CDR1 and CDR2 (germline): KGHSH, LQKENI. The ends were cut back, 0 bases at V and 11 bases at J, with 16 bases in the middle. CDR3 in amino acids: CASSPPRDRPGELFF. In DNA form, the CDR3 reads TGTGCCAGCTCACCACCCCGAGACCGCCCAGGAGAGCTGTTTTTT. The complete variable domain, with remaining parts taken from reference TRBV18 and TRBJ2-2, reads NAGVMQNPRHLVRRRGQEARLRCSPMKGHSHVYWYRQLPEEGLKFMVYLQKENIIDESGMPKERFSAEFPKEGPSILRIQQVVRGDSAAYFCASSPPRDRPGELFFGEGSRLTVL.

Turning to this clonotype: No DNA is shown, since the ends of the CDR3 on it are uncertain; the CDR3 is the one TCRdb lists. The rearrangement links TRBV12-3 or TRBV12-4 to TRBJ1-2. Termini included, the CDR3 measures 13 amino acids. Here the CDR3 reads CASSSSGDYGYTF.

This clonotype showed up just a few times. In DNA form, the CDR3 reads TGCAGCCCTCTCAGGGGGGGAGGCCCTTACAATGAGCAGTTCTTC. Amino acid sequence: CSPLRGGGPYNEQFF. The rearrangement joins TRBV20-1 to TRBJ2-1; D possibly uses TRBD1 or TRBD2 (7 bases each). Looked up from germline, CDR1 is DFQATT and CDR2 is SNEGSKA (reference sequence). The length of the CDR3 is 15 residues.

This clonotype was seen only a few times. This CDR3 is CASSLDRGDYEQYF. DNA of the CDR3: TGCGCCAGCAGCTTGGACAGGGGGGACTACGAGCAGTACTTC. This chain connects TRBV5-1 to TRBJ2-7; 8 bases agree with TRBD1. The CDR3 totals 14 residues. Germline-derived CDR1 and CDR2 are SGHRS and YFSETQ. The V segment lost 0 bases and the J segment 3 bases; nucleotides outside the gene matches: 2.

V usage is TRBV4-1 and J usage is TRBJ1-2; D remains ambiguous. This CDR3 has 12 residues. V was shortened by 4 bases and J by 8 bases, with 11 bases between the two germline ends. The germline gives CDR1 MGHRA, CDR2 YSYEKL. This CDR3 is CASSPNGLGYTF. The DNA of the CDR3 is TGCGCCAGCAGCCCGAACGGGTTGGGCTACACCTTC.

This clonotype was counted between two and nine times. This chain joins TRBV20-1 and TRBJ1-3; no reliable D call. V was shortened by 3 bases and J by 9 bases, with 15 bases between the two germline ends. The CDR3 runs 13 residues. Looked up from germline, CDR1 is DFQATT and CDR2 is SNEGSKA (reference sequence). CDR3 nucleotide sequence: TGCAGTGCTAGCCCATCAAGTTGGGGCACCATATATTTT. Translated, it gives CSASPSSWGTIYF.

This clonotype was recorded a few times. CDR3 bases: TGCAGTGCCATAGAATGGGGGCTCCTAATGAACACTGAAGCTTTCTTT. Its protein product is CSAIEWGLLMNTEAFF. This chain joins TRBV20-1 and TRBJ1-1; TRBD1 is a possible D gene (6 bases). This CDR3 has 16 amino acids. The germline CDR1 and CDR2 sequences are DFQATT and SNEGSKA (reference sequence). Trimming pared 6 bases from V and 0 bases from J, leaving 20 bases between.

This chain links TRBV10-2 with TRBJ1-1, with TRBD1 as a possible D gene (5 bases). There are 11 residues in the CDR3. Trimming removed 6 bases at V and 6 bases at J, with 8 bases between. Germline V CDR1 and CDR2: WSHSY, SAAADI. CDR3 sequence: CASRGDSEAFF. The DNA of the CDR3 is TGCGCCAGCAGGGGGGACTCTGAAGCTTTCTTT.

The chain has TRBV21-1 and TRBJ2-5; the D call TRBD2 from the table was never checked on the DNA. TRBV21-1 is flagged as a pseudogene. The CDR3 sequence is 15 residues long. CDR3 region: CASSNCGSCQETQYF. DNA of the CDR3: TGTGCCAGCAGCAATTGCGGGAGCTGCCAAGAGACCCAGTACTTC.

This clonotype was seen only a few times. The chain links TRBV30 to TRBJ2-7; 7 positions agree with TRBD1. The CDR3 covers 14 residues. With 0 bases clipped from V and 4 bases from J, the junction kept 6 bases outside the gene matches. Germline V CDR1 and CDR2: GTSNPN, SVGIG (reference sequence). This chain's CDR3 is CAWSVTGEGYEQYF. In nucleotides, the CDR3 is TGTGCCTGGAGTGTCACAGGGGAAGGGTACGAGCAGTACTTC.

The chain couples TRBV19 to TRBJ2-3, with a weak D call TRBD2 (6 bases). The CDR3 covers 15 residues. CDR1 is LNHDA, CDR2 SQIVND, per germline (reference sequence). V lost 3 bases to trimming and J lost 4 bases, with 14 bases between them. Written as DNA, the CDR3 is TGTGCCAGTAGTATGATTCTATGGGGGGCAGATACGCAGTATTTT. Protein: CASSMILWGADTQYF.

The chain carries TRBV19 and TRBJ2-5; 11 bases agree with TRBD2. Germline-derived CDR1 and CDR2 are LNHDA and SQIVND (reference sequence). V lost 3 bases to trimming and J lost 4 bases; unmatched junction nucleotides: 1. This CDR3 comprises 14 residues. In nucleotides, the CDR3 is TGTGCCAGTAGTATTCTAGCGGGAGGAGAGACCCAGTACTTC. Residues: CASSILAGGETQYF.

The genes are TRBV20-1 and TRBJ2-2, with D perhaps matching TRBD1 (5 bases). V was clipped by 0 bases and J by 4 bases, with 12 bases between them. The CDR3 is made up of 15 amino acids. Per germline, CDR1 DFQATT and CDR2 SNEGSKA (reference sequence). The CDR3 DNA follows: TGCAGTGCTAGAGATAGTAGGGGTGCCACCGGGGAGCTGTTTTTT. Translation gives CSARDSRGATGELFF.

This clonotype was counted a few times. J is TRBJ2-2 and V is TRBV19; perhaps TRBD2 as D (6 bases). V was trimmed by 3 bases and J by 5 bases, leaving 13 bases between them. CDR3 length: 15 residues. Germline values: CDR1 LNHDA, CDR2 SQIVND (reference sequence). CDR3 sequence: CASSILLGGTGELFF. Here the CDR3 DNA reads TGTGCCAGTAGTATTCTCCTGGGGGGAACCGGGGAGCTGTTTTTT.

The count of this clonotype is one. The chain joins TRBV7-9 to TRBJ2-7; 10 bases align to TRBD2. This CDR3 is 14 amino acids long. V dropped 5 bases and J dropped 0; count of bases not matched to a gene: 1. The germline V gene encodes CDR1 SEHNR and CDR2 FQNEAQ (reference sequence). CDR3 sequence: CASSPSGSSYEQYF. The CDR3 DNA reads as TGTGCCAGCAGCCCTAGCGGGAGCTCCTACGAGCAGTACTTC.

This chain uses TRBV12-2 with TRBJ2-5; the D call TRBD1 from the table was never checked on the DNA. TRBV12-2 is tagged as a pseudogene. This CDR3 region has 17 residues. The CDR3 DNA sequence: TGTGCAAGTCGCCCCGGCCCCCCCAGCGAGTACCAAGAGACCCAGTACTTC. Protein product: CASRPGPPSEYQETQYF.

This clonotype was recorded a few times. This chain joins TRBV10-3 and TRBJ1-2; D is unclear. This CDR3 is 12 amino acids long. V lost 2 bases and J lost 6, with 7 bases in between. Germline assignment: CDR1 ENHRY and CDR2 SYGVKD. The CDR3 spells CAISEGSDGYTF. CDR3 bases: TGTGCCATCAGTGAGGGGAGTGATGGCTACACCTTC.